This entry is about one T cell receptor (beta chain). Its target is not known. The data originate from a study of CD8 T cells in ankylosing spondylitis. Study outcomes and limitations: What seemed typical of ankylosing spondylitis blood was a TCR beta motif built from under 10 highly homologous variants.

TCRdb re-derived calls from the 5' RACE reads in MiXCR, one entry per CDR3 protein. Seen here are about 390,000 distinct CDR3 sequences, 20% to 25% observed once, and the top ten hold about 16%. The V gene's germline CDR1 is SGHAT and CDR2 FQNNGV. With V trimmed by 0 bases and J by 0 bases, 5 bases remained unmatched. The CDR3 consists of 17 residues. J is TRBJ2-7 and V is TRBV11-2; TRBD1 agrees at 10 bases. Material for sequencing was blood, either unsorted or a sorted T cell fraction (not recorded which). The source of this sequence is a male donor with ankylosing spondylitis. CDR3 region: CASSLDWGQGLSYEQYF. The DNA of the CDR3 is TGTGCCAGCAGCTTAGACTGGGGACAGGGGCTCTCCTACGAGCAGTACTTC.